The clone carrying this TCR beta chain was counted between two and nine times. What it binds is unknown. A quantitative 5'-RACE method, one with molecular barcodes, was used to make TCR beta libraries. MiXCR, run by TCRdb on the 5' RACE reads, gives a single entry per CDR3 protein. The sample records around 150,000 distinct CDR3 sequences, 11% being singletons. These data belong to a study of CD8 T cells in ankylosing spondylitis. Findings of the study overall: Made up of under 10 highly homologous variants, a TCR beta motif appeared characteristic of ankylosing spondylitis blood.

The CDR3 is 16 amino acids. Germline V gene lookup returns CDR1 SGHAT and CDR2 FQNNGV. V was pared by 1 base and J by 2 bases, with 5 bases of the junction left unmatched. The rearrangement links TRBV11-2 to TRBJ2-7; TRBD2 matches at 10 bases. Sequencing used blood, either unsorted or a sorted T cell fraction (not recorded which). The TCR comes from a male donor with ankylosing spondylitis or in good health (not recorded which). The CDR3 is CASSLGPGLATYEQYF. The CDR3 DNA follows: TGTGCCAGCAGCTTAGGGCCGGGACTAGCGACCTACGAGCAGTACTTC. Variable domain in full (rest from reference TRBV11-2 and TRBJ2-7): EAGVAQSPRYKIIEKRQSVAFWCNPISGHATLYWYQQILGQGPKLLIQFQNNGVVDDSQLPKDRFSAERLKGVDSTLKIQPAKLEDSAVYLCASSLGPGLATYEQYFGPGTRLTVT.